This T cell receptor (beta chain) is from a study of PD-1 blockade in classical Hodgkin lymphoma. Points from the study as a whole: With CD4+ cells, TCR diversity rose significantly by C4D1, but not with CD8+ cells. Exclusion removed patients who began nivolumab under 1 year after ASCT.

Germline V gene sequence: CDR1 SGHTA, CDR2 FQGNSA. Germline trimming cut 0 bases from V and 4 bases from J; bases unmatched to any gene: 5. CDR3 length: 18 residues. Regarding this clone: The antigen is not known.

Time point in this sample: cycle 4 day 1 (C4D1), after less than seven weeks of nivolumab. Autologous stem cell transplantation was followed by relapse in every patient, and brentuximab vedotin exposure varied. Only in-frame clones appear in the TCRdb table, and some are missing; sequencing was by immunoSEQ multiplex PCR. The sample has 25,000 to 35,000 clones, about 72% seen once. The sequencing used peripheral blood mononuclear cells (PBMCs), collected before the fourth cycle of nivolumab. The sequence was obtained from a human donor with classical Hodgkin lymphoma. The chain employs TRBV7-2 and TRBJ2-2; 13 bases align to TRBD2. The CDR3 nucleotides read TGTGCCAGCAGCTTAGCACCACTAGCGGGGGGGACCACCGGGGAGCTGTTTTTT. It yields the protein CASSLAPLAGGTTGELFF.